These T cell receptor beta chains were read from a single sample in a study of shared clonotypes between healthy human individuals. Generated by immunoSEQ multiplex PCR, the TCRdb table keeps only in-frame clones and is missing some. The table includes 780,000 or so clones, 55% to 80% detected once. What was sequenced was memory CD4+ T cells sorted from blood. The receptors derive from a woman aged 25 to 45 in good health. The conserved cysteine and the conserved F or W are not part of the CDR3 here.

j_call | v_call | cdr3_aa
TRBJ1-1 | TRBV28 | ASSYQGVLYTEAF
TRBJ1-4 | TRBV27 | ASSHGAGPEKLF
TRBJ2-7 | TRBV6-7 | ASSYLFRDRTYEQY
TRBJ2-2 | TRBV5-1 | ASSTDRQNTGELF
TRBJ2-5 | TRBV28 | ASSFWRTTQETQY
TRBJ2-1 | TRBV2 | ASSREMGANSYNEQF
TRBJ2-1 | TRBV5-1 | ASNTNFYNEQF
TRBJ1-4 | TRBV6-1 | ASSARSVGLSTNEKLF
TRBJ2-7 | TRBV5-1 | ASSSLEGGSSYEQY
TRBJ2-7 | TRBV27 | ASSPLDRDDYEQY
TRBJ1-3 | TRBV7-2 | ASSLSGSLSGNTIY
TRBJ1-1 | TRBV6-1 | ASRKQGASEAF
TRBJ2-7 | TRBV5-1 | ASSSLPPGSDPYEQY
TRBJ2-4 | TRBV9 | ASSVAVESQNIQY
TRBJ2-2 | TRBV19 | ASKMAASGSIGELF
TRBJ2-5 | TRBV5-1 | ASKTGQGAGETQY
TRBJ2-3 | TRBV10-1 | ASRGAGGVLY
TRBJ1-2 | TRBV5-5 | ASSLGGSTYGYT
TRBJ2-3 | TRBV11-2 | ASSLVPLSTDTQY
TRBJ2-2 | TRBV5-8 | ASSYYGTGDTGELF
TRBJ1-2 | TRBV28 | ASSPHSGTSGGYT
TRBJ2-1 | TRBV28 | ASSSAGPPGDNEQF
TRBJ1-1 | TRBV19 | ASSPRGGAEGNTEAF
TRBJ2-1 | TRBV11-3 | ASSSSSGSIANEQF
TRBJ2-7 | TRBV30 | AWSPQGAKGTGEQY
TRBJ2-7 | TRBV5-5 | ASSAGLAGDGVSYEQY
TRBJ1-5 | TRBV6-6 | ASSQSVVATKGPQH
TRBJ2-7 | TRBV28 | ASSLWTLVSYEQY
TRBJ2-3 | TRBV2 | ASSRDRGTDTQY
TRBJ2-3 | TRBV5-1 | ASSSFPGTDTQY
TRBJ2-3 | TRBV7-6 | ASSHRDREKDTQY
TRBJ2-5 | TRBV29-1 | SARTSGKETQY
TRBJ1-2 | TRBV4-1 | ASSLPGQGDYGYT
TRBJ2-7 | TRBV5-4 | ASSLANSYEQY
TRBJ2-7 | TRBV5-1 | ASSLAGSGYEQY
TRBJ2-7 | TRBV5-7 | ASSPGYSPYEQY
TRBJ2-7 | TRBV6-1 | ASSEGELEQY
TRBJ2-7 | TRBV27 | ASSAERYEQY
TRBJ2-6 | TRBV7-7 | ASSHLFKPQSQANVLT
TRBJ2-5 | TRBV5-1 | ASSLAIRQETQY
TRBJ1-3 | TRBV9 | ASSPGGRQGGGNTIY
TRBJ2-7 | TRBV5-6 | ASSVGEVQSEQY
TRBJ1-2 | TRBV15 | ATSRDSRDDYGYT
TRBJ1-4 | TRBV5-4 | ASSFGNNEKLF
TRBJ1-1 | TRBV6-5 | ASSWGTGSATEAF
TRBJ2-1 | TRBV6-4 | ASSDSLAAVNEQF
TRBJ1-5 | TRBV19 | ASSLRDSNQPQH
TRBJ2-4 | TRBV27 | ASSFQAGATNIQY
TRBJ2-7 | TRBV27 | ASSFSQTTYEQY
TRBJ2-5 | TRBV25-1 | ASSDRQDQETQY
TRBJ1-3 | TRBV5-5 | ASGAASSGNTIY
TRBJ2-4 | TRBV19 | ASSTLVSGAIQY
TRBJ1-1 | TRBV19 | ASSMRGGTANTEAF
TRBJ1-5 | TRBV18 | ASSPDRGNNQPQH